Shown below are 27 T cell receptor beta chains from a single sample sequenced in a study of CD8 T cells in Susac syndrome. Reverse transcription of 0.5 to 1 ug RNA used random hexamers. TCRdb re-called the immunoSEQ multiplex PCR reads through MiXCR, storing one row per CDR3 protein. The repertoire holds approximately 220,000 distinct CDR3 sequences, with 80% to 95% as singletons. The specimen was CD8+ T cells from PBMCs. All receptors derive from a human donor with multiple sclerosis.

This chain links TRBV19 with TRBJ2-4; D possibly corresponds to TRBD2 (6 bases). CDR1 is LNHDA and CDR2 is SQIVND in the germline V gene (reference sequence). This CDR3 is built from 14 residues. Trimming removed 3 bases from V and 8 bases from J, with 14 bases in between. CDR3 nucleotides: TGTGCCAGTAGTATCGAGGTCGGGGGAGACATTCAGTACTTC. Protein: CASSIEVGGDIQYF.

This chain links TRBV24-1 with TRBJ1-1, with a weak D call TRBD1 (5 bases). From germline, CDR1 is KGHDR and CDR2 SFDVKD. V was pared by 5 bases and J by 4 bases, with 10 bases between. The CDR3 spans 13 residues. The CDR3 coding sequence is TGTGCCACCAGTGCCGGGGGAAGCACTGAAGCTTTCTTT. Protein: CATSAGGSTEAFF.

The gene calls are TRBV7-9 and TRBJ1-2; 7 nucleotides align to TRBD1. From germline, CDR1 is SEHNR and CDR2 FQNEAQ (reference sequence). The trim removed 6 bases at V and 6 bases at J, leaving 7 bases unmatched. This CDR3 is built from 13 residues. Written as DNA, the CDR3 is TGTGCCAGCAGACGAGGACAGGTCGATGGCTACACCTTC. It codes for CASRRGQVDGYTF. The whole variable domain, remainder taken from reference TRBV7-9 and TRBJ1-2, is DTGVSQNPRHKITKRGQNVTFRCDPISEHNRLYWYRQTLGQGPEFLTYFQNEAQLEKSRLLSDRFSAERPKGSFSTLEIQRTEQGDSAMYLCASRRGQVDGYTFGSGTRLTVV.

The chain has TRBV21-1 and TRBJ1-2; no check of the table's D call, TRBD1, against the DNA was made. TRBV21-1 is annotated as a pseudogene. This CDR3 comprises 13 residues. The CDR3 DNA reads TGTGCCAGCAGCAAGGGACAGATCTATGGCTACACCTTC. Protein: CASSKGQIYGYTF.

This sequence joins TRBV4-2 and TRBJ2-1, with a possible D match to TRBD2 (5 bases). V was trimmed by 2 bases and J by 0 bases, leaving 14 bases between them. This CDR3 is 17 amino acids long. Germline V gene data show CDR1 as LGHNA and CDR2 as YNFKEQ. CDR3 nucleotides: TGTGCCAGCAGCCAACGGGGAGCTATGAGCTCCTACAATGAGCAGTTCTTC. It translates to CASSQRGAMSSYNEQFF.

V and J are TRBV5-1 and TRBJ1-2; 9 bases line up with TRBD1. CDR3 length: 17 residues. Trimming removed 2 bases from V and 7 bases from J; junction bases left unmatched: 15. Germline loops: CDR1 SGHRS, CDR2 YFSETQ. CDR3 amino acids: CASSFATLDRGLFGYTF. The CDR3 nucleotides are TGCGCCAGCAGCTTCGCCACCCTGGACAGGGGATTATTTGGCTACACCTTC.

The gene calls are TRBV7-9 and TRBJ2-3; D is ambiguous. The CDR3 is 13 residues long. Trimming pared 4 bases from V and 2 bases from J, leaving 7 bases between. Germline V gives CDR1 SEHNR, CDR2 FQNEAQ (reference sequence). CDR3 nucleotides: TGTGCCAGCAGCTACTATTACACAGATACGCAGTATTTT. This gives the protein CASSYYYTDTQYF. Drawing the rest from reference TRBV7-9 and TRBJ2-3, the complete variable domain is DTGVSQNPRHKITKRGQNVTFRCDPISEHNRLYWYRQTLGQGPEFLTYFQNEAQLEKSRLLSDRFSAERPKGSFSTLEIQRTEQGDSAMYLCASSYYYTDTQYFGPGTRLTVL.

This chain connects TRBV20-1 to TRBJ1-5; the D gene is possibly TRBD1 (5 bases). The V gene's germline CDR1 is DFQATT and CDR2 SNEGSKA (reference sequence). Trimming left V 6 bases short and J 2 bases short, with 5 bases between. The CDR3 sequence is 11 residues long. The CDR3 spells CSAGRNQPQHF. As DNA, the CDR3 is TGCAGTGCGGGACGCAATCAGCCCCAGCATTTT.

The J gene is TRBJ2-7, the V gene TRBV5-1; TRBD2 matches at 7 bases. V lost 0 bases and J lost 3; bases outside the gene matches: 6. Germline values: CDR1 SGHRS, CDR2 YFSETQ. The CDR3 runs to 15 residues. The CDR3 loop reads CASSLDGWEGYEQYF. The CDR3 DNA sequence: TGCGCCAGCAGCTTGGACGGCTGGGAGGGCTACGAGCAGTACTTC.

This chain joins TRBV12-3 or TRBV12-4 and TRBJ2-7, with D perhaps TRBD2 (6 bases). Trimming took 6 bases from V and 3 from J, leaving 12 bases between them. This CDR3 is 13 amino acids long. The CDR3 nucleotides are TGTGCCAGCAGGCCTAGCGACCACTACGAGCAGTACTTC. This sequence encodes CASRPSDHYEQYF.

The chain combines TRBV4-2 with TRBJ2-7; D unclear. The CDR3 totals 13 residues. Between the trimmed V and J ends, which lost 0 bases and 3 bases, there was a span of 6 bases. CDR1 is LGHNA, CDR2 YNFKEQ, per germline. CDR3 bases: TGTGCCAGCAGCCAAGAACTCAACTACGAGCAGTACTTC. Amino acids: CASSQELNYEQYF.

The chain uses TRBV7-8 and TRBJ2-5, with a tentative D call TRBD1 (5 bases). This CDR3 region has 15 residues. V was cut by 3 bases and J by 5 bases, with 16 bases left in between. Germline CDR1 SGHVS, CDR2 FQNEAQ. This CDR3 reads CASSFKGPLEETQYF. CDR3 coding DNA: TGTGCCAGCAGCTTCAAGGGGCCCCTCGAGGAGACCCAGTACTTC.

This CDR3 reads CASSVEGAPYGYTF. The CDR3, as DNA: TGTGCCAGCAGCGTAGAGGGAGCCCCCTATGGCTACACCTTC. J is TRBJ1-2 and V is TRBV9, with unresolved D. V was shortened by 0 bases and J by 4 bases, with 10 bases between the two germline ends. The CDR3 contains 14 residues. The germline V gene encodes CDR1 SGDLS and CDR2 YYNGEE.

The count of this clonotype is one. This sequence joins TRBV4-1 and TRBJ2-5; no clear D. Trimming cost V 0 bases and J 0 bases, with 5 bases left between them. CDR1 MGHRA and CDR2 YSYEKL come from the germline V gene. This CDR3 is built from 14 residues. CDR3 in amino acids: CASSQEMYQETQYF. The CDR3 coding sequence is TGCGCCAGCAGCCAAGAAATGTACCAAGAGACCCAGTACTTC.

The V call is TRBV5-4, the J call TRBJ2-5; D might be TRBD1 (6 bases). Per germline, CDR1 SGHNT and CDR2 YYREEE (reference sequence). The CDR3 is 14 amino acids. V lost 0 bases, J lost 5 bases, and 11 bases lay in between. The DNA of the CDR3 is TGTGCCAGCAGCTTGGACGCAGGGGAGGAGACCCAGTACTTC. Translated: CASSLDAGEETQYF.

V and J are TRBV30 and TRBJ2-5; 9 bases fit TRBD2. Germline CDR1 GTSNPN, CDR2 SVGIG (reference sequence). Trimming took 4 bases from V and 9 from J; bases not matched to a gene: 15. This CDR3 comprises 15 residues. In DNA form, the CDR3 reads TGTGCCTGGACCCTCAAATTTAGCGGGAGAGGAGCCCAGTACTTC. Protein: CAWTLKFSGRGAQYF.

The J gene is TRBJ2-2, the V gene TRBV3-1; D is unresolved. This CDR3 has 15 amino acids. Trimming cost V 6 bases and J 3 bases, with 14 bases left between them. Germline assignment: CDR1 LGHDT and CDR2 YNNKEL (reference sequence). For the CDR3, the DNA is TGTGCCAGCAGTCCGCCCTTGGCCTACACCGGGGAGCTGTTTTTT. Protein product: CASSPPLAYTGELFF.

The table lists this clonotype with a count of one. V gene TRBV2 combines with J gene TRBJ2-1, with D perhaps TRBD1 (6 bases). The CDR3 covers 13 residues. V was trimmed by 9 bases and J by 9 bases, leaving 18 bases between them. The germline gives CDR1 SNHLY, CDR2 FYNNEI. CDR3 residues: CARGTHTRGEQFF. In DNA form, the CDR3 reads TGTGCCAGGGGGACACACACTAGGGGTGAGCAGTTCTTC. The variable domain in full, with the rest retrieved from reference TRBV2 and TRBJ2-1, is EPEVTQTPSHQVTQMGQEVILRCVPISNHLYFYWYRQILGQKVEFLVSFYNNEISEKSEIFDDQFSVERPDGSNFTLKIRSTKLEDSAMYFCARGTHTRGEQFFGPGTRLTVL.

The chain employs TRBV7-2 and TRBJ1-5; weak D call: TRBD1 (6 bases). This CDR3 has 17 residues. The V end was cut by 2 bases, the J end by 5 bases, with 19 bases between. Germline values: CDR1 SGHTA, CDR2 FQGNSA. CDR3 DNA sequence: TGTGCCAGCAGCTTACCCTATCCGGGACATTTGCATCAGCCCCAGCATTTT. This codes for CASSLPYPGHLHQPQHF.

The chain combines TRBV5-6 with TRBJ2-4; possible D gene TRBD2, 7 bases. The V and J ends lost 4 bases and 3 bases respectively, with 14 bases between them. From germline, CDR1 is SGHDT and CDR2 YYEEEE. The CDR3 runs to 15 residues. The CDR3 reads CASSPEGGVKNIQYF. The DNA for the CDR3 is TGTGCCAGCAGCCCCGAGGGGGGGGTCAAAAACATTCAGTACTTC. The variable domain in full, completed from reference TRBV5-6 and TRBJ2-4, reads DAGVTQSPTHLIKTRGQQVTLRCSPKSGHDTVSWYQQALGQGPQFIFQYYEEEERQRGNFPDRFSGHQFPNYSSELNVNALLLGDSALYLCASSPEGGVKNIQYFGAGTRLSVL.

This sequence joins TRBV15 and TRBJ1-1; 7 bases match TRBD1. CDR3 length: 15 amino acids. V gave up 1 base and J gave up 5 bases; unmatched junction bases: 7. Germline-derived CDR1 and CDR2 are LNHNV and YYDKDF (reference sequence). In DNA form, the CDR3 reads TGTGCCACCAGCAGAGCGTTGGCAGGGGGTACTGAAGCTTTCTTT. Amino acid sequence: CATSRALAGGTEAFF.

This chain links TRBV6-5 with TRBJ2-1; 11 bases map to TRBD2. This CDR3 is built from 15 residues. Germline CDR1 reads MNHEY; CDR2 reads SVGAGI. The J segment lost 5 bases and the V segment lost 6 bases, leaving 6 bases of the junction unmatched. CDR3 DNA: TGTGCCAGCAGCCCCGGGACTAGCGGAGACAATGAGCAGTTCTTC. Translated: CASSPGTSGDNEQFF.

The rearrangement uses TRBV7-9 and TRBJ2-5; 10 bases map to TRBD1. Germline V gene data show CDR1 as SEHNR and CDR2 as FQNEAQ (reference sequence). The CDR3 has 16 residues. V dropped 4 bases and J dropped 4; count of bases not matched to a gene: 9. The CDR3 DNA sequence: TGTGCCAGCAGCTCTGAGGAGGACAGGGGGAGAGAGACCCAGTACTTC. Its translation: CASSSEEDRGRETQYF.

This rearrangement joins TRBV9 to TRBJ2-7; no clear D. Per germline, CDR1 SGDLS and CDR2 YYNGEE. The CDR3 loop spans 13 amino acids. Between the trimmed V and J ends, which lost 7 bases and 2 bases, there was a span of 13 bases. CDR3 nucleotide sequence: TGTGCCAGCTCAAACGATCGTACCTACGAGCAGTACTTC. Translating gives CASSNDRTYEQYF.

This clonotype was detected once. CDR3 DNA sequence: TGCACCAGCAGCCAAGAATTCCTCTCTGGAAACACCATATATTTT. Its protein is CTSSQEFLSGNTIYF. The chain couples TRBV1 to TRBJ1-3. TRBV1 is given as a pseudogene. This CDR3 has 15 amino acids.

This chain links TRBV5-6 with TRBJ2-2; D gene uncertain. This CDR3 has 14 amino acids. Trimming left V 4 bases short and J 2 bases short, with 9 bases between. Germline V gene data show CDR1 as SGHDT and CDR2 as YYEEEE. This CDR3 is CASSPGSNTGELFF. The CDR3 DNA sequence: TGTGCCAGCAGCCCGGGTTCCAACACCGGGGAGCTGTTTTTT. Variable domain in full (rest from reference TRBV5-6 and TRBJ2-2): DAGVTQSPTHLIKTRGQQVTLRCSPKSGHDTVSWYQQALGQGPQFIFQYYEEEERQRGNFPDRFSGHQFPNYSSELNVNALLLGDSALYLCASSPGSNTGELFFGEGSRLTVL.

The chain is built from TRBV30 and TRBJ1-2, with D possibly TRBD1 on 5 matching bases. The CDR3 sequence is 15 residues long. The germline gives CDR1 GTSNPN, CDR2 SVGIG (reference sequence). V was pared by 3 bases and J by 7 bases, with 21 bases between. As DNA, the CDR3 is TGTGCCTGGAGCCCTTTCTCCCCAGGGCGGACTGGCTACACCTTC. The encoded protein is CAWSPFSPGRTGYTF.